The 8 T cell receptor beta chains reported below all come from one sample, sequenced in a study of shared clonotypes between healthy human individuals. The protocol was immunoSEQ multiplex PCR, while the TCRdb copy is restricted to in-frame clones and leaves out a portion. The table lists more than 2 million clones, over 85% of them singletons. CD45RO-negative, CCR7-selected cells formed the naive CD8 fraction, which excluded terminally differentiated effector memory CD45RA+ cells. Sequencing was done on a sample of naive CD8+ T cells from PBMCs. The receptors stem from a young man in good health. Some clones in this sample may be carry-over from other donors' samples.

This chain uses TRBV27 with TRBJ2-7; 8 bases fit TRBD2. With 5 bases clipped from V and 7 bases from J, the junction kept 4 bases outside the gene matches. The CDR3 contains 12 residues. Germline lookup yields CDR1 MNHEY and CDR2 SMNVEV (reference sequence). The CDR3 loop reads CASSIIAGEQYF. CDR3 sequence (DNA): TGTGCCAGCAGTATAATAGCGGGAGAGCAGTACTTC.

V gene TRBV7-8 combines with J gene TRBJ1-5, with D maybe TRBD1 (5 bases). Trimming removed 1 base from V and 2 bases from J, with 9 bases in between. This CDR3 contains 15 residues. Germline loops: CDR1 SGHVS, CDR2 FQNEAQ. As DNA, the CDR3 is TGTGCCAGCAGCTTAGACAGGAGGGGCAATCAGCCCCAGCATTTT. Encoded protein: CASSLDRRGNQPQHF.

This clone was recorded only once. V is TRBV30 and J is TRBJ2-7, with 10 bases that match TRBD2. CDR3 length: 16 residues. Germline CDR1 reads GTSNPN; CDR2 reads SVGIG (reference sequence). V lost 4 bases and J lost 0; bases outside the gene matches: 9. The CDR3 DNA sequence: TGTGCCTGGACAAAAACGAGGACTAGCGGCTCCTACGAGCAGTACTTC. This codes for CAWTKTRTSGSYEQYF.

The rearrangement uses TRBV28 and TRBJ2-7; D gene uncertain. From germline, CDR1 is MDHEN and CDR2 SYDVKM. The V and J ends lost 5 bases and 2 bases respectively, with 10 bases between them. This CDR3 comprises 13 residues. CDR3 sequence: CASSPPRTYEQYF. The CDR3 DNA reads TGTGCCAGCAGTCCCCCACGGACCTACGAGCAGTACTTC.

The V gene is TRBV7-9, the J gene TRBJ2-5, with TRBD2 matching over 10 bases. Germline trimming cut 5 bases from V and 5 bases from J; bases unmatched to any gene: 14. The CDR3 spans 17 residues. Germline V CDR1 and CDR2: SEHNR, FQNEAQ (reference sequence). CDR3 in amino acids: CASSTPRSGRALETQYF. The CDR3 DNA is TGTGCCAGCAGCACCCCCAGGAGCGGGAGGGCCTTGGAGACCCAGTACTTC.

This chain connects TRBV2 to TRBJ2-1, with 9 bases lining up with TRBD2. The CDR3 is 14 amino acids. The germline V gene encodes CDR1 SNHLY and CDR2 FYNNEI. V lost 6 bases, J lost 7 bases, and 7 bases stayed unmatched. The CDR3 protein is CASRGASGKNEQFF. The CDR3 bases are TGTGCCAGCAGAGGCGCTAGCGGGAAAAATGAGCAGTTCTTC.

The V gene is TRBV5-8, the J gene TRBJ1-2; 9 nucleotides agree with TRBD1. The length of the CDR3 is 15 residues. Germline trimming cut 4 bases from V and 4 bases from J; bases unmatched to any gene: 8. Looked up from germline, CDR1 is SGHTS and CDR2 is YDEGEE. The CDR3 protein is CASSLGTGHLYGYTF. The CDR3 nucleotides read TGTGCCAGCAGCCTCGGGACAGGGCATCTCTATGGCTACACCTTC.

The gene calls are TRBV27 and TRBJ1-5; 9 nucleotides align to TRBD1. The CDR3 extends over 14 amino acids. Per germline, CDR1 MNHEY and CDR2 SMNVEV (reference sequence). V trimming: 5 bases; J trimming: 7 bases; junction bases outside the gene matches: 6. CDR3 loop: CASSVTGGAQPQHF. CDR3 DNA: TGTGCCAGCAGTGTGACAGGGGGTGCCCAGCCCCAGCATTTT.